The T cell receptor beta chain described here comes from a study of blood T cell repertoires in COVID-19. Overall study context: PBMCs, B-cell-depleted T cells, or T cells provided the cDNA or gDNA that made up the material.

Per the study methods: Quantification of nucleated cells was approximated via reference gene primer amplification. TCRdb's copy holds only in-frame clones and misses some; the assay was immunoSEQ multiplex PCR. V and J calls plus clone size are reproduced from that table; the DNA served to infer D and trimming. The data contain over 130,000 clones, 70% to 80% of them seen just once; the ten biggest clones take up more than 3.5%. Sequencing was carried out using peripheral blood. The TCR sequence derives from a woman of 80 years or more with active or convalescent COVID-19.

The CDR3 DNA is TGCGCCAGCAGCTTTGGGACAGGGGGTTACAATGAGCAGTTCTTC. The encoded protein is CASSFGTGGYNEQFF. V and J are TRBV5-1 and TRBJ2-1; TRBD1 matches at 11 bases. J lost 4 bases, V lost 2 bases, and 2 bases had no gene match. Germline loops: CDR1 SGHRS, CDR2 YFSETQ. The CDR3 length is 15 residues.